The 25 T cell receptor beta chains presented below share a single source sample, sequenced in a study of cytomegalovirus exposure and HLA in healthy donors. Researchers ran the PCR with 60 Vbeta and 13 Jbeta primers. The repertoire was sequenced with immunoSEQ multiplex PCR; TCRdb's copy has only in-frame clones and lacks some. The sample has 140,000 to 150,000 clones, under 90% seen once; the top ten hold roughly 2.7%. The sample consisted of PBMCs. The receptors here all came from a boy between 2 and 10 years old in good health and CMV-seronegative.

The chain couples TRBV5-1 to TRBJ2-7; 9 bases fit TRBD2. The junction had 7 bases not matched to a gene; V was cut back by 0 bases and J by 3 bases. The germline V gene encodes CDR1 SGHRS and CDR2 YFSETQ. The CDR3 extends over 16 amino acids. CDR3 nucleotide sequence: TGCGCCAGCAGCTTGGGCGGGAGGGCCTTCCGCTACGAGCAGTACTTC. It encodes CASSLGGRAFRYEQYF. The whole variable domain, filled in from reference TRBV5-1 and TRBJ2-7, reads KAGVTQTPRYLIKTRGQQVTLSCSPISGHRSVSWYQQTPGQGLQFLFEYFSETQRNKGNFPGRFSGRQFSNSRSEMNVSTLELGDSALYLCASSLGGRAFRYEQYFGPGTRLTVT.

The rearrangement joins TRBV28 to TRBJ2-5; 8 bases fit TRBD1. The CDR3 covers 15 residues. Germline V gene sequence: CDR1 MDHEN, CDR2 SYDVKM. The J segment lost 4 bases and the V segment lost 6 bases, leaving 10 bases of the junction unmatched. CDR3 in DNA: TGTGCCAGCAGCACTAGGGCACAGGGGGTAGAGACCCAGTACTTC. It yields the protein CASSTRAQGVETQYF.

This clone was counted only a few times. The chain carries TRBV5-5 and TRBJ2-7; maybe TRBD2 (5 bases). Germline V lookup: CDR1 SGHKS, CDR2 YYEKEE (reference sequence). This CDR3 region has 15 residues. Trimming cost V 2 bases and J 4 bases, with 16 bases left between them. The chain's CDR3 is CASSLLGSGLYEQYF. The CDR3 region has the DNA TGTGCCAGCAGCTTACTAGGATCGGGGTTATACGAGCAGTACTTC.

This clone was picked up one time. The J gene is TRBJ2-5, the V gene TRBV11-2; possibly TRBD2 for D (5 bases). This CDR3 has 14 amino acids. V dropped 3 bases and J dropped 1 base, with 9 bases sitting between them. CDR1 SGHAT and CDR2 FQNNGV come from the germline V gene. CDR3 region: CASSFSVGQETQYF. CDR3 bases: TGTGCCAGCAGCTTTAGCGTAGGCCAAGAGACCCAGTACTTC.

For this clone: The germline gene is not matched at one end of the junction; a read error may be the cause. This chain joins TRBV7-9 and TRBJ1-3; 9 bases match TRBD1. Germline-derived CDR1 and CDR2 are SEHNR and FQNEAQ (reference sequence). The CDR3 covers 16 residues. The CDR3: CSSSHATGGGLRTIYF. In DNA form, the CDR3 reads TGTTCCAGCAGCCACGCTACAGGGGGCGGCTTGCGCACCATATATTTT.

The chain joins TRBV18 to TRBJ2-1; 7 nucleotides match TRBD1. CDR3 length: 14 residues. The V gene's germline CDR1 is KGHSH and CDR2 LQKENI. V lost 4 bases and J lost 7; bases outside the gene matches: 7. The CDR3 DNA reads TGTGCCAGCTCACAAAATACAGGGGCGAATGAGCAGTTCTTC. It codes for CASSQNTGANEQFF.

The chain carries TRBV7-7 and TRBJ2-2, with 9 positions matching TRBD1. V lost 5 bases, J lost 3 bases, and 10 bases stayed unmatched. CDR1 is SSHAT and CDR2 is FNYEAQ in the germline V gene (reference sequence). The CDR3 loop spans 17 amino acids. CDR3 coding DNA: TGTGCCAGCAGCCCCGCCGAGGGACAGGGTCACACCGGGGAGCTGTTTTTT. It codes for CASSPAEGQGHTGELFF.

V gene TRBV18 combines with J gene TRBJ2-7; D gene ambiguous. CDR1 is KGHSH, CDR2 LQKENI, per germline. The CDR3 is 19 amino acids. The V end lost 1 base, the J end lost 3 bases, and 25 bases lay between the germline ends. CDR3 loop: CASSPRYELGKDNVYEQYF. CDR3 sequence (DNA): TGTGCCAGCTCACCACGTTACGAACTCGGTAAAGACAACGTCTACGAGCAGTACTTC.

Worth noting for this clone: A far larger clone differs by one base, so this is likely a read error. Other DNA sequences in this sample translate to the same CDR3. V is TRBV5-4 and J is TRBJ2-7; D is possibly TRBD1 (7 bases). V was shortened by 1 base and J by 5 bases, with 13 bases between the two germline ends. Germline values: CDR1 SGHNT, CDR2 YYREEE (reference sequence). The CDR3 runs to 14 residues. The CDR3 here is CASSLTRGRNEQYF. The CDR3 DNA reads TGTGCCAGCAGCTTGACCAGGGGGAGGAACGAGCAGTACTTC.

This rearrangement joins TRBV10-3 to TRBJ2-7; TRBD2 is a possible D gene (5 bases). Germline CDR1 ENHRY, CDR2 SYGVKD. The V end was cut by 3 bases, the J end by 2 bases, with 14 bases between. The CDR3 runs 15 residues. CDR3 nucleotides: TGTGCCATCAGTGACGGAGGAGAAATTACCTACGAGCAGTACTTC. This translates into CAISDGGEITYEQYF.

The J gene is TRBJ2-1, the V gene TRBV14, with a possible D match to TRBD2 (6 bases). V lost 0 bases to trimming and J lost 5 bases, with 20 bases between them. CDR1 and CDR2 (germline): SGHDN, FVKESK. CDR3 size: 18 residues. The CDR3 DNA follows: TGTGCCAGCAGCCAAGATAGTCAATCTTTGGGGGGAGACAATGAGCAGTTCTTC. Its protein is CASSQDSQSLGGDNEQFF.

The genes are TRBV9 and TRBJ1-5; D remains unclear. Germline CDR1 reads SGDLS; CDR2 reads YYNGEE. The CDR3 runs 14 residues. Trimming shortened V by 0 bases and J by 0 bases, and 4 bases separated the two germline ends. DNA of the CDR3: TGTGCCAGCAGCGTAGATCTTAGCAATCAGCCCCAGCATTTT. As protein: CASSVDLSNQPQHF.

The chain combines TRBV28 with TRBJ2-7; tentatively, D is TRBD1 (5 bases). The V and J ends lost 2 bases and 0 bases respectively, with 11 bases between them. CDR3 size: 15 residues. Germline V gene lookup returns CDR1 MDHEN and CDR2 SYDVKM. The CDR3: CASSLVARASYEQYF. DNA of the CDR3: TGTGCCAGCAGTTTAGTAGCCAGGGCCTCCTACGAGCAGTACTTC.

This clone was seen once. The chain uses TRBV9 and TRBJ1-1, with 10 bases matching TRBD1. Trimming took 0 bases from V and 1 from J; bases not matched to a gene: 6. CDR1 and CDR2 (germline): SGDLS, YYNGEE. This CDR3 is built from 17 residues. The CDR3 loop is CASSVGPRTGGNTEAFF. CDR3 DNA sequence: TGTGCCAGCAGCGTAGGCCCCCGGACAGGGGGGAACACTGAAGCTTTCTTT.

V usage is TRBV5-6 and J usage is TRBJ2-5; weak D call: TRBD1 (6 bases). The CDR3 runs to 15 residues. V was pared by 0 bases and J by 6 bases, with 15 bases between. The germline V gene encodes CDR1 SGHDT and CDR2 YYEEEE. CDR3 region: CASSLGGGFAKTQYF. The CDR3 nucleotides read TGTGCCAGCAGCTTGGGAGGGGGATTCGCAAAGACCCAGTACTTC.

This chain uses TRBV27 with TRBJ2-7; possibly TRBD2 for D (5 bases). The V gene lost 0 bases and the J gene lost 2 bases, with 14 bases spanning the gap. The CDR3 contains 16 residues. Germline loops: CDR1 MNHEY, CDR2 SMNVEV (reference sequence). In DNA, the CDR3 is TGTGCCAGCAGTTTATCGCGGGCCCTAAGTACCTACGAGCAGTACTTC. This gives the protein CASSLSRALSTYEQYF.

The chain has TRBV29-1 and TRBJ2-7; 10 bases map to TRBD1. V gave up 4 bases and J gave up 5 bases; unmatched junction bases: 5. The CDR3 contains 13 residues. The germline CDR1 and CDR2 sequences are SQVTM and ANQGSEA. This CDR3 reads CSVGTGGGDEQYF. The CDR3 DNA sequence: TGCAGCGTTGGGACAGGGGGAGGTGACGAGCAGTACTTC.

For the CDR3, the DNA is TGTGCCAGCTCACCACGGACAGGAGAAGAGACCCAGTACTTC. The encoded protein is CASSPRTGEETQYF. This chain uses TRBV18 with TRBJ2-5, with TRBD1 identical over 7 bases. V lost 1 base, J lost 3 bases, and 2 bases stayed unmatched. The CDR3 is 14 amino acids. Germline V gene data show CDR1 as KGHSH and CDR2 as LQKENI.

The chain couples TRBV5-1 to TRBJ2-7, with TRBD1 matching over 10 bases. The junction had 3 bases not matched to a gene; V was cut back by 0 bases and J by 3 bases. Germline values: CDR1 SGHRS, CDR2 YFSETQ. The CDR3 contains 15 residues. The CDR3 here is CASSLGGQGNYEQYF. The CDR3 DNA reads TGCGCCAGCAGCTTGGGGGGACAGGGGAACTACGAGCAGTACTTC.

This chain connects TRBV29-1 to TRBJ2-4; 7 bases align to TRBD1. The CDR3 totals 14 residues. The germline gives CDR1 SQVTM, CDR2 ANQGSEA. Trimming at V came to 6 bases and at J to 2 bases, leaving 7 bases not matched to a gene. In nucleotides, the CDR3 is TGCAGCGTGGACCCGACAGGGTCCAAAAACATTCAGTACTTC. Its translation is CSVDPTGSKNIQYF.

The chain links TRBV11-3 to TRBJ2-1; 9 nucleotides align to TRBD2. V shed 0 bases and J 5 bases; nucleotides not matched to a gene: 8. CDR1 and CDR2 from the germline V gene are SGHNT and YENEEA. The CDR3 is 17 residues long. The CDR3 coding sequence is TGTGCCAGCAGCTTAGATAGCGGGAGACACCCAAACAATGAGCAGTTCTTC. Encoded protein: CASSLDSGRHPNNEQFF.

J is TRBJ2-5 and V is TRBV5-1, with a possible D match to TRBD1 (5 bases). Trimming pared 1 base from V and 2 bases from J, leaving 15 bases between. CDR3 length: 16 amino acids. CDR1 and CDR2 from the germline V gene are SGHRS and YFSETQ. The CDR3 DNA follows: TGCGCCAGCAGCTTGTGGGGCAGAGATTCGCAAGAGACCCAGTACTTC. The encoded protein is CASSLWGRDSQETQYF. The variable domain in full, completed from reference TRBV5-1 and TRBJ2-5, reads KAGVTQTPRYLIKTRGQQVTLSCSPISGHRSVSWYQQTPGQGLQFLFEYFSETQRNKGNFPGRFSGRQFSNSRSEMNVSTLELGDSALYLCASSLWGRDSQETQYFGPGTRLLVL.

The chain joins TRBV2 to TRBJ2-3, with 11 bases that match TRBD2. V lost 5 bases and J lost 2; bases outside the gene matches: 9. CDR1 SNHLY and CDR2 FYNNEI come from the germline V gene. The CDR3 is 17 residues long. DNA for the CDR3: TGTGCCAGCAGTCCTTACCTAGCGGGAGGCCCCACAGATACGCAGTATTTT. Its translation: CASSPYLAGGPTDTQYF.

The chain combines TRBV19 with TRBJ1-2; D is unclear. CDR1 and CDR2 from the germline V gene are LNHDA and SQIVND (reference sequence). V was trimmed by 5 bases and J by 4 bases, leaving 14 bases between them. This CDR3 is built from 14 residues. CDR3 in amino acids: CASSLSKLRYGYTF. The CDR3 bases are TGTGCCAGTAGTTTGTCTAAGCTCCGCTATGGCTACACCTTC.

The chain combines TRBV7-3 with TRBJ2-2; 9 bases fit TRBD2. With 5 bases clipped from V and 2 bases from J, the junction kept 6 bases outside the gene matches. Germline lookup yields CDR1 SGHTA and CDR2 FQGTGA. The CDR3 has 16 amino acids. The CDR3 loop reads CASSDSSGVNTGELFF. The CDR3 nucleotides read TGTGCCAGCAGCGACTCTAGCGGGGTCAACACCGGGGAGCTGTTTTTT.